This TCR beta chain was documented in a study of CD8 T cells in Susac syndrome. This CDR3 has 15 amino acids. After removal of 5 bases from V and 4 bases from J, the junction contained 5 bases not matched to a gene. Per the germline V gene, CDR1 is LNHDA and CDR2 is SQIVND (reference sequence). After extraction with the RNeasy kit, about 0.45 to 1 ug of the RNA was reverse transcribed using random hexamers. Each CDR3 protein is one row after TCRdb ran MiXCR on the immunoSEQ multiplex PCR reads. The sample lists some 200,000 distinct CDR3 sequences, 95% occurring once. This TCR came from a human donor with Susac syndrome. The chain has TRBV19 and TRBJ1-5; 10 bases line up with TRBD1. The sequencing sample was made of CD4+ T cells from PBMCs. The CDR3 DNA reads as TGTGCCAGTAGTGCCCCGGACAGGGGGAATCAGCCCCAGCATTTT. It is translated as CASSAPDRGNQPQHF.